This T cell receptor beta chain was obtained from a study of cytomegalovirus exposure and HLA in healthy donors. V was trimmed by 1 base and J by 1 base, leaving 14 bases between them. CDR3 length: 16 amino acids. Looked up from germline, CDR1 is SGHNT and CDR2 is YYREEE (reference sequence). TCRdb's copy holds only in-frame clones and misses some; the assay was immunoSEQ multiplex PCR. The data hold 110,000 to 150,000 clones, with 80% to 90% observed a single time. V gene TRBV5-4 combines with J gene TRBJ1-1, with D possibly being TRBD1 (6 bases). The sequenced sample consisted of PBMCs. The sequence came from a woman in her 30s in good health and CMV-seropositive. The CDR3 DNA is TGTGCCAGCAGCTTGTTAGGGGGATCCCGGAACACTGAAGCTTTCTTT. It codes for CASSLLGGSRNTEAFF.